The 17 T cell receptor beta chains reported below all come from one sample, sequenced in a study of T cells in Graves' hyperthyroidism and ophthalmopathy. Regions amplified from RNA transcripts were the TCR beta CDR3 regions. The primer set for the first-round RT-PCR of the TCR CDR3 was HTBI. TCRdb re-called the multiplex PCR reads with MiXCR, one entry per CDR3 protein. This sample yields about 500,000 distinct CDR3 sequences, of which over 45% are seen a single time; about two fifths belongs to the top ten. Sample: peripheral blood or thyroid tissue (not recorded which). These receptor sequences come from an adult woman with Graves' disease, either hyperthyroidism or ophthalmopathy (not recorded which).

The V and J genes are TRBV4-1 and TRBJ2-5; no definite D call. Germline-derived CDR1 and CDR2 are MGHRA and YSYEKL. CDR3 length: 13 residues. With 1 base removed from V and 5 bases from J, the gap between germline ends came to 8 bases. The CDR3 sequence: CASSQGFWETQYF. CDR3 sequence (DNA): TGCGCCAGCAGCCAAGGGTTCTGGGAGACCCAGTACTTC.

This clonotype was seen a few times. V gene TRBV7-9 combines with J gene TRBJ2-7; D is possibly TRBD1 (6 bases). The CDR3 is 15 residues long. Germline-derived CDR1 and CDR2 are SEHNR and FQNEAQ (reference sequence). V was clipped by 6 bases and J by 0 bases, with 15 bases between them. The CDR3 nucleotides are TGTGCCAGCAGACACCAAACAGGGAACTCCTACGAGCAGTACTTC. Translating it yields CASRHQTGNSYEQYF.

This chain links TRBV12-3 or TRBV12-4 with TRBJ2-2; the D is unclear. The CDR3 loop spans 10 amino acids. V lost 6 bases to trimming and J lost 6 bases, with 2 bases between them. CDR3 sequence: CASRPGELFF. CDR3 DNA: TGTGCCAGCAGACCCGGGGAGCTGTTTTTT.

The sample holds many counts of this clonotype. The chain uses TRBV20-1 and TRBJ1-2; 7 bases line up with TRBD1. The V and J ends lost 6 bases and 0 bases, in that order; junction bases with no gene match: 7. The germline V gene encodes CDR1 DFQATT and CDR2 SNEGSKA (reference sequence). The CDR3 runs 14 residues. The CDR3 DNA follows: TGCAGTGCGACAGGGACAGCAGCTAACTATGGCTACACCTTC. Its protein product is CSATGTAANYGYTF.

The V and J genes are TRBV5-1 and TRBJ1-5, with 7 positions matching TRBD1. The junction had 6 bases not matched to a gene; V was cut back by 0 bases and J by 3 bases. This CDR3 spans 16 amino acids. Germline V gene lookup returns CDR1 SGHRS and CDR2 YFSETQ. The CDR3 DNA sequence: TGCGCCAGCAGCTTGGATCCCGGGACAGACAATCAGCCCCAGCATTTT. Translation gives CASSLDPGTDNQPQHF.

The gene calls are TRBV19 and TRBJ2-7; 7 nucleotides line up with TRBD1. Germline assignment: CDR1 LNHDA and CDR2 SQIVND (reference sequence). This CDR3 contains 16 residues. V was clipped by 5 bases and J by 4 bases; unmatched bases: 14. The CDR3 is CASSPTPQTGWYEQYF. The CDR3 nucleotides are TGTGCCAGTAGTCCTACTCCGCAGACAGGGTGGTACGAGCAGTACTTC.

Concerning this clonotype itself: At one end the junction does not follow the germline gene, possibly because of a read error. J is TRBJ1-4 and V is TRBV7-8; no reliable D call. CDR3 size: 12 residues. Germline V gives CDR1 SGHVS, CDR2 FQNEAQ. In DNA form, the CDR3 reads TGTGCCAGCAGGGTGGGGAATGAGAAACTGTTTTTT. Protein: CASRVGNEKLFF.

Only a few counts were recorded for this clonotype. J is TRBJ1-1 and V is TRBV24-1, with D perhaps matching TRBD1 (6 bases). Germline assignment: CDR1 KGHDR and CDR2 SFDVKD. The CDR3 consists of 15 residues. V lost 4 bases, J lost 2 bases, and 13 bases lay in between. CDR3 bases: TGTGCCACCAGTGACGGGACACGAAAAAACACTGAAGCTTTCTTT. It encodes CATSDGTRKNTEAFF.

This chain connects TRBV15 to TRBJ1-3; D gene ambiguous. CDR3 size: 10 residues. Germline V CDR1 and CDR2: LNHNV, YYDKDF (reference sequence). Trimming left V 10 bases short and J 0 bases short, with 1 base between. The CDR3 loop reads CANSGNTIYF. CDR3 nucleotides: TGTGCCAACTCTGGAAACACCATATATTTT.

This clonotype has ten or more counts. This chain joins TRBV5-4 and TRBJ2-2; D may be TRBD1 (6 bases). The V end was cut by 3 bases, the J end by 1 base, with 10 bases between. The CDR3 totals 15 residues. From germline, CDR1 is SGHNT and CDR2 YYREEE (reference sequence). CDR3: CASSSGQLNTGELFF. CDR3 sequence (DNA): TGTGCCAGCAGCTCTGGACAGCTGAACACCGGGGAGCTGTTTTTT.

CDR3 bases: TGTGCCGCCAGTGAGTCGAACAGGAGAAATAGCAATCAGCCCCAGCATTTT. Its translation: CAASESNRRNSNQPQHF. This chain uses TRBV10-3 with TRBJ1-5; D is perhaps TRBD1 (5 bases). The germline V gene encodes CDR1 ENHRY and CDR2 SYGVKD. The CDR3 runs 17 residues. Trimming left V 11 bases short and J 0 bases short, with 23 bases between.

This clonotype has ten or more counts. The rearrangement uses TRBV4-2 and TRBJ2-7; weak D call: TRBD1 (6 bases). Germline assignment: CDR1 LGHNA and CDR2 YNFKEQ. The V gene lost 1 base and the J gene lost 6 bases, with 19 bases spanning the gap. The CDR3 is made up of 16 amino acids. For the CDR3, the DNA is TGTGCCAGCAGCCAAGGGGGGCAGTGGAATGGCGGCGAGCAGTACTTC. Protein sequence: CASSQGGQWNGGEQYF.

V gene TRBV9 combines with J gene TRBJ1-2; D is unresolved. Germline CDR1 is SGDLS and CDR2 is YYNGEE. This CDR3 is built from 13 residues. Trimming pared 5 bases from V and 0 bases from J, leaving 8 bases between. The CDR3 reads CASRIDANYGYTF. In DNA form, the CDR3 reads TGTGCCAGCAGGATAGATGCTAACTATGGCTACACCTTC. Based on the CDR3 plus reference TRBV9 and TRBJ1-2, the full variable domain is DSGVTQTPKHLITATGQRVTLRCSPRSGDLSVYWYQQSLDQGLQFLIQYYNGEERAKGNILERFSAQQFPDLHSELNLSSLELGDSALYFCASRIDANYGYTFGSGTRLTVV.

The rearrangement links TRBV7-9 to TRBJ1-3; TRBD1 is a possible D gene (5 bases). The CDR3 consists of 16 residues. Germline CDR1 is SEHNR and CDR2 is FQNEAQ (reference sequence). The V end was cut by 4 bases, the J end by 1 base, with 14 bases between. The CDR3 loop is CASSSAGKRSGNTIYF. The DNA of the CDR3 is TGTGCCAGCAGCTCAGCAGGGAAACGGTCTGGAAACACCATATATTTT.

J is TRBJ2-5 and V is TRBV5-4; D is undetermined. The CDR3 spans 13 residues. The germline V gene encodes CDR1 SGHNT and CDR2 YYREEE (reference sequence). The germline V and J ends were trimmed by 4 bases and 5 bases, with 12 bases remaining between them. The CDR3 is CASSPEAMETQYF. The DNA for the CDR3 is TGTGCCAGCAGCCCAGAGGCGATGGAGACCCAGTACTTC.

The gene calls are TRBV9 and TRBJ1-2; D remains ambiguous. Deletions cut 4 bases from V and 7 bases from J, with 14 bases between. This CDR3 spans 13 amino acids. Germline CDR1 reads SGDLS; CDR2 reads YYNGEE. The CDR3, as DNA: TGTGCCAGCAGCCCCCGGACGATTGGTGGCTACACCTTC. It is translated as CASSPRTIGGYTF.

A single count supports this clonotype. V usage is TRBV7-8 and J usage is TRBJ1-6, with 10 nucleotides matching TRBD1. With 3 bases clipped from V and 9 bases from J, the junction kept 2 bases outside the gene matches. CDR3 length: 14 residues. Germline CDR1 and CDR2: SGHVS and FQNEAQ. CDR3 loop: CASSFGDRGSPLHF. The CDR3 region has the DNA TGTGCCAGCAGCTTCGGGGACAGGGGTTCACCCCTCCACTTT.